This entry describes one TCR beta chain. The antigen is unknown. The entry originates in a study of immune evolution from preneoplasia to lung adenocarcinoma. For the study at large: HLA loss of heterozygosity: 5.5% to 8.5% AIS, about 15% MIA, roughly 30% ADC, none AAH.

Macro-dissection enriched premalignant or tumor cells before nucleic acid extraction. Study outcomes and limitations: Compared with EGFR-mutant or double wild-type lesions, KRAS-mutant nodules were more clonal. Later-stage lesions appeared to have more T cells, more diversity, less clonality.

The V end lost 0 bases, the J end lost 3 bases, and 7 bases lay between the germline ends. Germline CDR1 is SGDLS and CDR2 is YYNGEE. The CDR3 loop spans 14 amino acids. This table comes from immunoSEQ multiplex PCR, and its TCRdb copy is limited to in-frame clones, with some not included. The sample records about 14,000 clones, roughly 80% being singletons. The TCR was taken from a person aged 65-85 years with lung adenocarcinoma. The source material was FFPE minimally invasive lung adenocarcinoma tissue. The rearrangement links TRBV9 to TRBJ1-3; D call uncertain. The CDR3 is CASSVASGGNTIYF. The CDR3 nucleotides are TGTGCCAGCAGCGTAGCAAGTGGTGGAAACACCATATATTTT.